The entry that follows covers one T cell receptor (beta chain) sequence. The sample comes from a study of blood T cell repertoires in COVID-19. V lost 3 bases to trimming and J lost 6 bases, with 12 bases between them. From germline, CDR1 is SGHDT and CDR2 YYEEEE. CDR3 length: 13 residues. Only in-frame clones appear in the TCRdb table, and some are missing; sequencing was by immunoSEQ multiplex PCR. Of over 400,000 clones listed, around nine tenths are singletons. Sequencing used peripheral blood. The source is a woman between 50 and 59 years old with COVID-19, enrolled during active disease. This chain links TRBV5-6 with TRBJ1-2; perhaps TRBD1 as D (5 bases). CDR3 DNA: TGTGCCAGCAGCTGGACAAGGGCTCATGGCTACACCTTC. Translating gives CASSWTRAHGYTF.